The entry below gives a single TCR beta chain sequence along with its context. Antigen specificity is unknown. There are 17 residues in the CDR3. Germline assignment: CDR1 SNHLY and CDR2 FYNNEI. These data come from a study of T cells expressing NK-cell markers. Study-level points and caveats: About 1.0-7.0% of CD8+ T cells in about 6 donors belonged to dominant NKG2C+ clonotypes.

The cDNA for TCR beta came from 5'RACE template switching with UMIs. TCRdb re-called the 5' RACE reads and gives one entry per CDR3 protein, without DNA. The sample shows over 150,000 distinct CDR3 sequences, and 20% to 25% sits with its ten largest clones. This clonotype originated in a man aged 18 to 69 in good health. The rearrangement uses TRBV2 and TRBJ2-5; the TRBD1 assignment by TCRdb is unverifiable without DNA. Sequencing was carried out using blood T cells: a sorted CD56 or NKG2C T cell subset, CD4+ or CD8+ T cells, or bulk PBMC T cells (not recorded which). The CDR3 spells CAASQQSSRTGEETQYF.